Following are 30 T cell receptor beta chains from one sample sequenced in a study of T cell repertoires in cytomegalovirus infection. Their target antigens are unknown. TCRdb redid the calling of the reads with MiXCR, one entry per CDR3 protein. The sample has approximately 110,000 distinct CDR3 sequences; roughly 9.1% are singletons. Sequencing used PBMCs, sequenced either directly or after in vitro stimulation (not recorded which). Receptors originate from a human donor in good health (CMV status not recorded). Some clones in this sample may be carry-over from other donors' samples.

This clonotype was observed at least ten times. V gene TRBV19 combines with J gene TRBJ1-6; no clear D. CDR3 length: 18 residues. The germline V and J ends were trimmed by 4 bases and 5 bases, with 21 bases remaining between them. Germline lookup yields CDR1 LNHDA and CDR2 SQIVND (reference sequence). CDR3 nucleotides: TGTGCCAGTAGTACTAGACGGTCCAGAAGCACTCATAATTCACCCCTCCACTTT. This translates into CASSTRRSRSTHNSPLHF.

This clonotype was detected a few times. The rearrangement joins TRBV20-1 to TRBJ2-7; 7 bases line up with TRBD2. CDR1 is DFQATT, CDR2 SNEGSKA, per germline (reference sequence). This CDR3 comprises 15 residues. Trimming took 4 bases from V and 0 from J; bases not matched to a gene: 9. For the CDR3, the DNA is TGCAGTGCTACGTCGGGGGGAGGAAGCTCCTACGAGCAGTACTTC. This sequence encodes CSATSGGGSSYEQYF.

This clonotype was seen repeatedly, ten times or more. V is TRBV2 and J is TRBJ2-1; a possible D gene is TRBD2 (5 bases). CDR1 SNHLY and CDR2 FYNNEI come from the germline V gene. V lost 7 bases and J lost 2, with 9 bases in between. CDR3 length: 13 amino acids. The CDR3 is CASIERTYNEQFF. DNA of the CDR3: TGTGCCAGCATCGAGCGGACCTACAATGAGCAGTTCTTC.

The chain employs TRBV4-3 and TRBJ1-1, with D unresolved. Trimming took off 0 bases at V and 9 bases at J, with 11 bases between the two ends. Looked up from germline, CDR1 is LGHNA and CDR2 is YSLEER. The CDR3 totals 13 residues. The CDR3 protein is CASSQDGEGKAFF. Here the CDR3 DNA reads TGCGCCAGCAGCCAAGATGGAGAGGGAAAAGCTTTCTTT.

This clonotype was seen at least ten times. This chain uses TRBV7-2 with TRBJ2-5; possibly TRBD1 for D (6 bases). V lost 1 base and J 2 bases, leaving 8 bases between the germline ends. CDR3 size: 14 residues. Germline V gives CDR1 SGHTA, CDR2 FQGNSA. Here the CDR3 reads CASSLGTVQETQYF. CDR3 DNA sequence: TGTGCCAGCAGCTTAGGGACAGTTCAAGAGACCCAGTACTTC.

The sample holds many counts of this clonotype. The chain couples TRBV5-6 to TRBJ1-6; 8 nucleotides match TRBD1. V lost 0 bases and J lost 6; bases outside the gene matches: 8. Germline V gene lookup returns CDR1 SGHDT and CDR2 YYEEEE. The CDR3 extends over 17 amino acids. As DNA, the CDR3 is TGTGCCAGCAGCTTGGGAAGGATCGACAGGGGTAATTCACCCCTCCACTTT. Translated, it gives CASSLGRIDRGNSPLHF.

V usage is TRBV28 and J usage is TRBJ2-3; 12 bases fit TRBD2. The germline V gene encodes CDR1 MDHEN and CDR2 SYDVKM. V was clipped by 6 bases and J by 6 bases; unmatched bases: 7. The CDR3 extends over 15 amino acids. The CDR3 protein is CASRPWTSGIDTQYF. The CDR3 DNA follows: TGTGCCAGCAGACCCTGGACTAGCGGGATTGATACGCAGTATTTT.

This clonotype was seen many times. The V call is TRBV24-1, the J call TRBJ1-1; D is possibly TRBD1 (5 bases). Between the trimmed V and J ends, which lost 4 bases and 10 bases, there was a span of 12 bases. Germline CDR1 and CDR2: KGHDR and SFDVKD. The CDR3 is 12 amino acids. CDR3 protein: CATSDTDQGAFF. For the CDR3, the DNA is TGTGCCACCAGTGACACCGACCAGGGAGCTTTCTTT.

This clonotype was recorded many times. This chain connects TRBV14 to TRBJ2-6; D is undetermined. The V gene lost 3 bases and the J gene lost 0 bases, with 3 bases spanning the gap. Germline-derived CDR1 and CDR2 are SGHDN and FVKESK. The CDR3 totals 14 residues. CDR3 loop: CASSHNSGANVLTF. The CDR3 DNA reads TGTGCCAGCAGCCACAACTCTGGGGCCAACGTCCTGACTTTC.

There are many counts of this clonotype. The chain combines TRBV19 with TRBJ1-1, with 7 bases identical to TRBD1. CDR1 and CDR2 from the germline V gene are LNHDA and SQIVND (reference sequence). CDR3 size: 14 residues. Trimming at V came to 6 bases and at J to 5 bases, leaving 9 bases not matched to a gene. DNA of the CDR3: TGTGCCAGTAGACCTCGACAGGGATCGACTGAAGCTTTCTTT. This encodes CASRPRQGSTEAFF. The variable domain in full, with the rest retrieved from reference TRBV19 and TRBJ1-1, is DGGITQSPKYLFRKEGQNVTLSCEQNLNHDAMYWYRQDPGQGLRLIYYSQIVNDFQKGDIAEGYSVSREKKESFPLTVTSAQKNPTAFYLCASRPRQGSTEAFFGQGTRLTVV.

This chain uses TRBV12-3 or TRBV12-4 with TRBJ1-2; D remains ambiguous. The V end lost 1 base, the J end lost 5 bases, and 8 bases lay between the germline ends. The CDR3 extends over 13 amino acids. This CDR3 is CASSLGEPYGYTF. CDR3 nucleotide sequence: TGTGCCAGCAGTTTAGGGGAACCGTATGGCTACACCTTC.

The rearrangement joins TRBV27 to TRBJ2-3; no clear D gene. Trimming cost V 7 bases and J 1 base, with 18 bases left between them. Germline CDR1 and CDR2: MNHEY and SMNVEV (reference sequence). The CDR3 contains 16 residues. CDR3 sequence (DNA): TGTGCCAGCACTAAACGATACGACTGGGGCACAGATACGCAGTATTTT. It is translated as CASTKRYDWGTDTQYF.

This clonotype was observed a handful of times. This chain connects TRBV28 to TRBJ2-5, with D uncertain. The V gene lost 6 bases and the J gene lost 4 bases, with 12 bases spanning the gap. Germline V CDR1 and CDR2: MDHEN, SYDVKM. The CDR3 totals 13 residues. CDR3 DNA sequence: TGTGCCAGCAGCTCATTTTCAGGAGAGACCCAGTACTTC. Its translation: CASSSFSGETQYF.

This clonotype appeared many times. This chain links TRBV4-1 with TRBJ2-7; D unresolved. Trimming took off 0 bases at V and 0 bases at J, with 12 bases between the two ends. Per the germline V gene, CDR1 is MGHRA and CDR2 is YSYEKL. CDR3 length: 16 residues. The CDR3 is CASSQDPAPSSYEQYV. The CDR3 bases are TGCGCCAGCAGCCAAGATCCGGCGCCTAGCTCCTACGAGCAGTACGTC.

This clonotype has more than one count but fewer than ten. The chain links TRBV12-3 or TRBV12-4 to TRBJ2-1, with 8 bases lining up with TRBD2. The trim removed 6 bases at V and 5 bases at J, leaving 3 bases unmatched. The CDR3 consists of 13 residues. CDR3 bases: TGTGCCAGCAGGATGGGACTAGACAATGAGCAGTTCTTC. This codes for CASRMGLDNEQFF.

This clonotype was seen a few times. This rearrangement joins TRBV6-5 to TRBJ1-1, with TRBD1 matching 7 bases. This CDR3 has 15 amino acids. The J segment lost 0 bases and the V segment lost 1 base, leaving 2 bases of the junction unmatched. Germline CDR1 reads MNHEY; CDR2 reads SVGAGI. The CDR3 DNA sequence: TGTGCCAGCAGTTACTTCGGGACAGTGAACACTGAAGCTTTCTTT. Residues: CASSYFGTVNTEAFF.

This clonotype was picked up many times. The chain employs TRBV7-8 and TRBJ2-1, with D maybe TRBD2 (5 bases). The V and J ends lost 7 bases and 2 bases respectively, with 12 bases between them. The germline CDR1 and CDR2 sequences are SGHVS and FQNEAQ. The CDR3 totals 14 residues. The CDR3 DNA follows: TGTGCCAGCACTCCCGGGGTCCCCTACAATGAGCAGTTCTTC. Its translation is CASTPGVPYNEQFF.

This clonotype turned up a few times. The V call is TRBV7-8, the J call TRBJ2-7; D is perhaps TRBD2 (6 bases). The CDR3 extends over 14 amino acids. CDR1 and CDR2 (germline): SGHVS, FQNEAQ. The V end was cut by 8 bases, the J end by 2 bases, with 16 bases between. CDR3 nucleotides: TGTGCCAGCGCCCCAACCGGGAGCCCCTACGAGCAGTACGTC. As protein: CASAPTGSPYEQYV.

The rearrangement joins TRBV27 to TRBJ2-3; D perhaps matches TRBD2 (6 bases). The CDR3 contains 15 residues. Germline V CDR1 and CDR2: MNHEY, SMNVEV (reference sequence). Trimming took off 3 bases at V and 2 bases at J, with 12 bases between the two ends. CDR3 sequence reads: CASSFRLVVTDTQYF. CDR3 nucleotide sequence: TGTGCCAGCAGTTTTCGACTAGTCGTCACAGATACGCAGTATTTT.

This clonotype has at least ten counts. V and J are TRBV11-2 and TRBJ2-2; 8 bases map to TRBD2. The CDR3 spans 17 residues. Germline lookup yields CDR1 SGHAT and CDR2 FQNNGV. V trimming: 5 bases; J trimming: 5 bases; junction bases outside the gene matches: 13. In DNA, the CDR3 is TGTGCCAGCAGCCCGTCACCGGGACTAGTGCGGACCGGGGAGCTGTTTTTT. It is translated as CASSPSPGLVRTGELFF.

This clonotype has only a few counts. This rearrangement joins TRBV6-1 to TRBJ2-7, with 8 bases fitting TRBD2. From germline, CDR1 is MNHNS and CDR2 SASEGT. V trimming: 7 bases; J trimming: 2 bases; junction bases outside the gene matches: 4. CDR3 length equals 13 residues. The DNA for the CDR3 is TGTGCCAGCACTACGGGAGGGCCCTACGAGCAGTACTTC. It specifies CASTTGGPYEQYF.

This chain uses TRBV6-2 or TRBV6-3 with TRBJ2-1; 10 bases align to TRBD2. CDR3 length: 16 residues. CDR1 and CDR2 from the germline V gene are MNHEY and SVGEGT. V lost 5 bases, J lost 9 bases, and 13 bases stayed unmatched. The CDR3 nucleotides are TGTGCCAGCAGTCCCTACTCTAGCGGGAGTGGCGGTGAGCAGTTCTTC. Protein product: CASSPYSSGSGGEQFF.

The rearrangement joins TRBV25-1 to TRBJ1-2; TRBD1 matches 10 bases. Trimming at V came to 3 bases and at J to 6 bases, leaving 4 bases not matched to a gene. Germline lookup yields CDR1 MGHDK and CDR2 SYGVNS. This CDR3 has 14 amino acids. The CDR3 bases are TGTGCCAGCAGTGACCCGGGACAGGGGAATGGCTACACCTTC. The encoded protein is CASSDPGQGNGYTF.

This clonotype appeared many times. The CDR3 loop reads CASTREGYGYTF. In nucleotides, the CDR3 is TGTGCCAGCACCAGGGAGGGTTATGGCTACACCTTC. This chain uses TRBV2 with TRBJ1-2; perhaps TRBD1 as D (5 bases). This CDR3 is 12 amino acids long. Germline assignment: CDR1 SNHLY and CDR2 FYNNEI. V lost 7 bases, J lost 5 bases, and 11 bases lay in between.

The rearrangement links TRBV9 to TRBJ2-2, with D hard to call. This CDR3 contains 13 residues. In germline, CDR1 is SGDLS, CDR2 YYNGEE. Between the trimmed V and J ends, which lost 2 bases and 8 bases, there was a span of 10 bases. CDR3 in DNA: TGTGCCAGCAGCGTCGAGCACCCGGGGGAGCTGTTTTTT. Amino acids: CASSVEHPGELFF.

The rearrangement links TRBV10-3 to TRBJ2-7; no reliable D call. The CDR3 is 12 amino acids. The germline V and J ends were trimmed by 6 bases and 0 bases, with 6 bases remaining between them. Germline CDR1 ENHRY, CDR2 SYGVKD. The CDR3 reads CAISGVSYEQYF. The CDR3 DNA sequence: TGTGCCATCAGCGGTGTCTCCTACGAGCAGTACTTC.

This clonotype was counted many times. The chain is built from TRBV27 and TRBJ2-3; unclear D gene. The CDR3 spans 13 residues. Germline CDR1 reads MNHEY; CDR2 reads SMNVEV (reference sequence). Trimming removed 5 bases at V and 4 bases at J, with 10 bases between. CDR3 amino acids: CASSQHWPDTQYF. In nucleotides, the CDR3 is TGTGCCAGCAGTCAACACTGGCCAGATACGCAGTATTTT.

This clonotype has just a few counts. The V and J genes are TRBV4-2 and TRBJ2-7, with D possibly matching TRBD2 (5 bases). The CDR3 consists of 15 residues. Looked up from germline, CDR1 is LGHNA and CDR2 is YNFKEQ. V lost 3 bases, J lost 0 bases, and 12 bases lay in between. CDR3 amino acids: CASSQSSPPSYEQYF. CDR3 in DNA: TGTGCCAGCAGCCAGTCTAGCCCTCCCTCCTACGAGCAGTACTTC.

This clonotype has a count of ten or more. The chain couples TRBV7-9 to TRBJ2-1; D not resolved. V lost 1 base to trimming and J lost 4 bases, with 5 bases between them. Germline V gene lookup returns CDR1 SEHNR and CDR2 FQNEAQ (reference sequence). This CDR3 contains 13 residues. The CDR3 region has the DNA TGTGCCAGCAGCTTAGGGATTTACAATGAGCAGTTCTTC. Translating gives CASSLGIYNEQFF.

In its sample, this clonotype was seen a few times. The chain combines TRBV12-3 or TRBV12-4 with TRBJ1-2, with D unclear. The CDR3 consists of 13 residues. V gave up 2 bases and J gave up 5 bases, with 9 bases separating them. CDR3 DNA sequence: TGTGCCAGCAGTTTAACCAGAGGGTATGGCTACACCTTC. Protein product: CASSLTRGYGYTF.